This TCR beta chain was captured in a study of human T cells and chemical hapten exposure. Study-wide context: Researchers reported sensitizing a roughly 2 cm by roughly 2 cm upper inner arm skin site with 2% DPC.

MiXCR, run by TCRdb on the RACE reads, gives a single entry per CDR3 protein. The table shows around 350,000 distinct CDR3 sequences, with over 5% occurring only once. The germline V and J ends were trimmed by 1 base and 1 base, with 16 bases remaining between them. The CDR3 length is 17 residues. Germline V gene sequence: CDR1 MGHRA, CDR2 YSYEKL. The time point: pre-sensitization, week 0. Treatment defined: therapeutic diphenylcyclopropenone sensitization with weekly scalp DPC. Study outcomes and limitations: Expanded TCRs were compared with controls, and the expanded TCRs formed significantly more large CDR3 similarity clusters. TCRs exceeding a frequency of 1 in 1000 stayed unchanged under DPC sensitization.

At least ten counts were recorded for this clonotype. The target antigen is unknown. The source was whole blood, collected in connection with sensitization to the hapten diphenylcyclopropenone (DPC). The genes are TRBV4-1 and TRBJ1-1, with TRBD1 as a possible D gene (5 bases). The clonotype was recovered from a woman aged 18-30 years with alopecia areata. Some clones in this sample may be carry-over from other donors' samples. The CDR3 protein is CASSQVERSGSNTEAFF. CDR3 nucleotide sequence: TGCGCCAGCAGCCAAGTCGAGCGGTCAGGGTCGAACACTGAAGCTTTCTTT.